The next 3 T cell receptor beta chains were all read from a single sample in a study of blood T cell repertoires in COVID-19. Clones were read by immunoSEQ multiplex PCR, and TCRdb kept only the in-frame ones, dropping some. The sample includes fewer than 200,000 clones, about 88% of them seen just once. The material sequenced was peripheral blood. These receptors all stem from a man aged 18 to 30 who had recovered from COVID-19.

This chain connects TRBV7-9 to TRBJ1-2; D might be TRBD1 (6 bases). CDR1 is SEHNR and CDR2 is FQNEAQ in the germline V gene (reference sequence). V gave up 7 bases and J gave up 2 bases, with 17 bases separating them. The CDR3 is 15 residues long. In nucleotides, the CDR3 is TGTGCCAGCACCAAAACCCAGGGGCCAAACTATGGCTACACCTTC. Amino acids: CASTKTQGPNYGYTF.

This chain connects TRBV2 to TRBJ1-5; 9 positions match TRBD1. The junction had 4 bases not matched to a gene; V was cut back by 5 bases and J by 2 bases. The germline V gene has CDR1 SNHLY and CDR2 FYNNEI. CDR3 length: 15 amino acids. The CDR3 loop reads CASSLRTGGNQPQHF. In DNA form, the CDR3 reads TGTGCCAGCAGTCTCCGGACAGGGGGCAATCAGCCCCAGCATTTT.

This sequence joins TRBV7-8 and TRBJ1-4; 8 bases line up with TRBD1. CDR3 length equals 14 residues. Germline V CDR1 and CDR2: SGHVS, FQNEAQ. Germline trimming cut 5 bases from V and 8 bases from J; bases unmatched to any gene: 7. The CDR3 spells CASSRDRGWEKLFF. In nucleotides, the CDR3 is TGTGCCAGCAGCCGAGACAGGGGTTGGGAAAAACTGTTTTTT. The complete variable domain, with remaining parts taken from reference TRBV7-8 and TRBJ1-4, reads GAGVSQSPRYKVAKRGQDVALRCDPISGHVSLFWYQQALGQGPEFLTYFQNEAQLDKSGLPSDRFFAERPEGSVSTLKIQRTQQEDSAVYLCASSRDRGWEKLFFGSGTQLSVL.